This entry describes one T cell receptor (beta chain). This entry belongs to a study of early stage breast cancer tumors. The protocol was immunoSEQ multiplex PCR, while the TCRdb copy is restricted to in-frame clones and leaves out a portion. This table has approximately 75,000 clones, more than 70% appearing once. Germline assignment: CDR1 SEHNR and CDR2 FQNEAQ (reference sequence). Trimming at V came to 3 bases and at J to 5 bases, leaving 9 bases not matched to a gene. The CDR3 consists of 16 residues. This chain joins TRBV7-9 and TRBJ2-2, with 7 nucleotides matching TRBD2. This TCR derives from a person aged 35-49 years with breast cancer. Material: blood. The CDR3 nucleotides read TGTGCCAGCAGCTTTACTGCGGGAGTTAGGACCGGGGAGCTGTTTTTT. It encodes CASSFTAGVRTGELFF.